These T cell receptor beta chains were read from a single sample in a study of blood T cell repertoires in COVID-19. Sequencing used immunoSEQ multiplex PCR; TCRdb keeps in-frame clones, though not all of them. Found here are over 60,000 clones, around 84% of them singletons; the top ten hold around 11%. Sequencing was carried out using peripheral blood. Receptors were obtained from a human donor in a cohort sampled during active COVID-19. The CDR3 runs from the conserved cysteine through the conserved F or W. The order of the fields is J gene, D gene, V gene, clone size, CDR3 DNA, CDR3 protein. A D gene is named only where the DNA matches it firmly. Expanded clones get a size class; other rows say once, few or many, or leave the size out.

j_call: TRBJ1-2
d_call: -
v_call: TRBV19
clone_size: -
cdr3_nt: TGTGCCACCCGACGGGGGACTAACTATGGCTACACCTTC
cdr3_aa: CATRRGTNYGYTF

j_call: TRBJ2-7
d_call: TRBD1
v_call: TRBV5-1
clone_size: few
cdr3_nt: TGCGCCAGCAGCTTGGATCGGACAGGCGGCGAGCAGTACTTC
cdr3_aa: CASSLDRTGGEQYF

j_call: TRBJ2-4
d_call: TRBD1
v_call: TRBV2
clone_size: -
cdr3_nt: TGTGCCAGCAGTCCACAGGGGATGTCCAAAAACATTCAGTACTTC
cdr3_aa: CASSPQGMSKNIQYF

j_call: TRBJ2-3
d_call: -
v_call: TRBV5-8
clone_size: -
cdr3_nt: TGTGCCAGCAGCTTTGGAACGGGGGAGGGCACAGATACGCAGTATTTT
cdr3_aa: CASSFGTGEGTDTQYF

j_call: TRBJ1-5
d_call: -
v_call: TRBV28
clone_size: -
cdr3_nt: TGTGCCAGCACCCCGGGACAAGTCAATCAGCCCCAGCATTTT
cdr3_aa: CASTPGQVNQPQHF

j_call: TRBJ2-6
d_call: TRBD1
v_call: TRBV7-9
clone_size: -
cdr3_nt: TGTGCCAGCAGTTACCAGACAGGGGGCGCATCTGGGGCCAACGTCCTGACTTTC
cdr3_aa: CASSYQTGGASGANVLTF

j_call: TRBJ1-5
d_call: -
v_call: TRBV6-6
clone_size: -
cdr3_nt: TGTGCCAGCAGTGCCGCAGGAACAGGTGGCAATCAGCCCCAGCATTTT
cdr3_aa: CASSAAGTGGNQPQHF

j_call: TRBJ2-1
d_call: TRBD1
v_call: TRBV10-1
clone_size: few
cdr3_nt: TGCGCCAGCAGTGAGCAGACAGGGAACAATGAGCAGTTCTTC
cdr3_aa: CASSEQTGNNEQFF

j_call: TRBJ2-7
d_call: -
v_call: TRBV3-1/TRBV3-2
clone_size: -
cdr3_nt: TGTGCCAGCAGCATGGGACTGCTTTACGAGCAGTACTTC
cdr3_aa: CASSMGLLYEQYF

j_call: TRBJ1-2
d_call: -
v_call: TRBV6-5
clone_size: -
cdr3_nt: TGTGCCGCAAGGACGGACACCCGGGGGGAAGGCTACACCTTC
cdr3_aa: CAARTDTRGEGYTF

j_call: TRBJ1-6
d_call: -
v_call: TRBV9
clone_size: once
cdr3_nt: TGTGCCAGCAGCGTAAGCGGCGGGGGCCGTAATTCACCCCTCCACTTT
cdr3_aa: CASSVSGGGRNSPLHF

j_call: TRBJ1-1
d_call: -
v_call: TRBV6-1
clone_size: -
cdr3_nt: TGTGCCAGCAGTGAACTAAGGGGTGAAGCTTTCTTT
cdr3_aa: CASSELRGEAFF

j_call: TRBJ2-3
d_call: TRBD1
v_call: TRBV7-9
clone_size: -
cdr3_nt: TGTGCCAGCAGCTCGACAGGGTCTAACACAGATACGCAGTATTTT
cdr3_aa: CASSSTGSNTDTQYF

j_call: TRBJ1-1
d_call: TRBD1
v_call: TRBV5-1
clone_size: -
cdr3_nt: TGCGCCAGCAGCTTAACAGGGGCTGAAGCTTTCTTT
cdr3_aa: CASSLTGAEAFF

j_call: TRBJ2-5
d_call: TRBD1
v_call: TRBV5-1
clone_size: -
cdr3_nt: TGCGCCAGCAGCACTAGGACAGGAGAGTACCAAGAGACCCAGTACTTC
cdr3_aa: CASSTRTGEYQETQYF

j_call: TRBJ2-3
d_call: TRBD1
v_call: TRBV28
clone_size: few
cdr3_nt: TGTGCCAGCAGTTTATTGGGACAGGGGGTCACAGATACGCAGTATTTT
cdr3_aa: CASSLLGQGVTDTQYF

j_call: TRBJ1-1
d_call: -
v_call: TRBV7-9
clone_size: -
cdr3_nt: TGTGCCAGCAGCGCCCCCGGGGGAAACACTGAAGCTTTCTTT
cdr3_aa: CASSAPGGNTEAFF

j_call: TRBJ2-7
d_call: TRBD1
v_call: TRBV2
clone_size: -
cdr3_nt: TGTGCCAGCAGTCTGACAGGGATCTACGAGCAGTACTTC
cdr3_aa: CASSLTGIYEQYF

j_call: TRBJ1-2
d_call: TRBD1
v_call: TRBV25-1
clone_size: once
cdr3_nt: TGTGCCAGCACCCCCACGGACAGGGCGGATGGCTACACCTTC
cdr3_aa: CASTPTDRADGYTF

j_call: TRBJ2-3
d_call: -
v_call: TRBV19
clone_size: -
cdr3_nt: TGTGCCACAAGCCCCCCGGGACACAACACAGATACGCAGTATTTT
cdr3_aa: CATSPPGHNTDTQYF